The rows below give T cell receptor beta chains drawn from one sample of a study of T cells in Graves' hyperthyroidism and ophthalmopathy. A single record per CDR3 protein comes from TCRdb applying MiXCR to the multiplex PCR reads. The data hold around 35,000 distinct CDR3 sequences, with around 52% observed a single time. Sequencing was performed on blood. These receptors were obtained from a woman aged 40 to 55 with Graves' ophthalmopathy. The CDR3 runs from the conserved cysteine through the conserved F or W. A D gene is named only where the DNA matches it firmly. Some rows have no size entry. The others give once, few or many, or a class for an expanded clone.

TGTGCAAGTCGCCGGGTCTATGTGCTCTATGGCTACACCTTC,CASRRVYVLYGYTF,TRBV12-2,TRBJ1-2,NA,many
TGTGCCAGCAGCTTAGCGGGGACGCCCGGGAATACGCAGTATTTT,CASSLAGTPGNTQYF,TRBV7-2,TRBJ2-3,NA,many
TGTGCCAGCAAAACAGGCGCAGAGACCCAGTACTTC,CASKTGAETQYF,TRBV28,TRBJ2-5,NA,many
TGTGCCAGCAGCTTGGGGGACTACCCAGGGCAGACCCGGTACTTC,CASSLGDYPGQTRYF,TRBV11-1,TRBJ2-5,TRBD2,NA
TGTGCCAGCAGCTTGTTGGGGACAGGGGAAAATGGCTACACCTTC,CASSLLGTGENGYTF,TRBV5-6,TRBJ1-2,TRBD1,NA
TGTGCCATCAGTGGTAGCGACTCCTACAATGAGCAGTTCTTC,CAISGSDSYNEQFF,TRBV10-3,TRBJ2-1,NA,medium-sized
TGTGCCTGGAGGAACTTAGCGGGGTACGAGCAGTACTTC,CAWRNLAGYEQYF,TRBV30,TRBJ2-7,TRBD2,many
TGCAGTGCTAGTTTAGCGGGAGGGAAAGGAAGGTACGAGCAGTACTTC,CSASLAGGKGRYEQYF,TRBV20-1,TRBJ2-7,TRBD2,few
TGTGCCAGCAGCCCGTCCCCCAGGGGGTCGAGGTATAGCAATCAGCCCCAGCATTTT,CASSPSPRGSRYSNQPQHF,TRBV3-1,TRBJ1-5,TRBD1,NA
TGTGCCACCAGTGACAGGGGGCCAGGTCATAGCAATCAGCCCCAGCATTTT,CATSDRGPGHSNQPQHF,TRBV15,TRBJ1-5,TRBD1,medium-sized
TGTGTCAGCAGCTTAGGGATAGGGCCCTCCGGGGAGCTGTTTTTT,CVSSLGIGPSGELFF,TRBV7-2,TRBJ2-2,NA,once
TGTGCCAGCAGCCAAGTCCAATGGAGGGCCCTCCACTTT,CASSQVQWRALHF,TRBV3-1,TRBJ1-6,NA,many
TGTGCCAGCAGGGGGTGGGGCGATGAGCAGTTCTTC,CASRGWGDEQFF,TRBV3-1,TRBJ2-1,NA,many
TGTGCCAGCAGCCCCCAGCCCGAGCCTCTCTACGAGCAGTACTTC,CASSPQPEPLYEQYF,TRBV9,TRBJ2-7,NA,many
TGTGCCAGCAGGGAAGGACTAGCCCATGAGCAGTTCTTC,CASREGLAHEQFF,TRBV28,TRBJ2-1,TRBD2,many
TGTGCCAGCAGCAAAGGCGGGGGAGGAAGCACCATATATTTT,CASSKGGGGSTIYF,TRBV7-9,TRBJ1-3,NA,NA
TGTGCCGGCAGTTTATCGGGGGGTAGGGCCAACGTCCTGACTTTC,CAGSLSGGRANVLTF,TRBV12-3/TRBV12-4,TRBJ2-6,TRBD2,NA
TGTGCCAGCAGCTTACGGGCCTTGGACTATGGCTACACCTTC,CASSLRALDYGYTF,TRBV5-8,TRBJ1-2,NA,many
TGCGCCAGCAGCTTGGATCAAGAGCATAGCGCAGATACGCAGTATTTT,CASSLDQEHSADTQYF,TRBV5-1,TRBJ2-3,NA,NA
TGTGCCGGTAGCACCCGGGGAGGGTCCGGGGAGCTGTTTTTT,CAGSTRGGSGELFF,TRBV19,TRBJ2-2,TRBD2,NA
TGTGCCAGCAGCTTAGGGGGGTCCAGCTCTGGGGCCAACGTCCTGACTTTC,CASSLGGSSSGANVLTF,TRBV11-3,TRBJ2-6,NA,many
TGTGCCAGCAGCTTAGGGAGAACCGGGGAGCTGTTTTTT,CASSLGRTGELFF,TRBV7-2,TRBJ2-2,NA,NA
TGTGCCAGTAGTATGGACAGGGACAGGACCTACGAGCAGTACTTC,CASSMDRDRTYEQYF,TRBV19,TRBJ2-7,TRBD1,NA
TGTGCCAGCAGTTTATGGGGACAGGGGGTGAGTCAGCCCCAGCATTTT,CASSLWGQGVSQPQHF,TRBV28,TRBJ1-5,TRBD1,many
TGTGCCAGCAGTAAAGACAGGGGGGAGCAGTACTTC,CASSKDRGEQYF,TRBV6-1,TRBJ2-7,TRBD1,NA
TGTGCCAGCGAGTTATGGGGTTATACCTATGGCTACACCTTC,CASELWGYTYGYTF,TRBV6-1,TRBJ1-2,NA,many
TGTGCCAGCAGTTCGACAGGGGACGGCTACACCTTC,CASSSTGDGYTF,TRBV6-2/TRBV6-3,TRBJ1-2,TRBD1,many
TGCGCCAGCAGCAGCCGGGACCGCGGAGCCGGGGAGCTGTACTTC,CASSSRDRGAGELYF,TRBV4-3,TRBJ2-7,NA,NA
TGTGCCAGTAGCTACAATAGGGGACTGTTTTTT,CASSYNRGLFF,TRBV19,TRBJ1-4,NA,NA
TGTGCCAGCTCACCACCCGGGGAGCTGTTTTTT,CASSPPGELFF,TRBV18,TRBJ2-2,NA,NA
TGCGCCAGCAGGCCCGGGACAGATAACACCGGGGAGCTGTTTTTT,CASRPGTDNTGELFF,TRBV5-1,TRBJ2-2,TRBD1,many
TGCAGCGTTGGGACAGGGCGCACAGATACGCAGTATTTT,CSVGTGRTDTQYF,TRBV29-1,TRBJ2-3,TRBD1,medium-sized
TGTGCCAGCAGCTTAGTAAGCCCCAGCGGGGGGGCATATGAGCAGTTCTTC,CASSLVSPSGGAYEQFF,TRBV7-2,TRBJ2-1,TRBD2,NA
TGCAGTGCTAGCGGACTAGCGGGGGGCCAGGCTTCTTACGAGCAGTACTTC,CSASGLAGGQASYEQYF,TRBV20-1,TRBJ2-7,TRBD2,many
TGTGCCAGCAGTTACTCGAAAAGGGGAGACAGTACGCAGTATTTT,CASSYSKRGDSTQYF,TRBV6-5,TRBJ2-3,NA,many
TGTGCCAGCAGTGAGGGACACTCTACGAATCAGCCCCAGCATTTT,CASSEGHSTNQPQHF,TRBV6-1,TRBJ1-5,NA,many
TGTGCCAGCAGTGAAGAAGAGGGGGGGCCCGAGCAGTACTTC,CASSEEEGGPEQYF,TRBV6-5,TRBJ2-7,NA,once
TGTGCCATCAATCCGGGACAGGGCTACGAGCAGTACTTC,CAINPGQGYEQYF,TRBV10-3,TRBJ2-7,TRBD1,NA
TGTGCCACCAGTGACCGATGGACTGGCTACAATGAGCAGTTCTTC,CATSDRWTGYNEQFF,TRBV24-1,TRBJ2-1,NA,many
TGTGCCAGCAGCTTCCACCAGGGGGCACAACAAGAGACCCAGTACTTC,CASSFHQGAQQETQYF,TRBV7-9,TRBJ2-5,TRBD1,many
TGTGCCAGTAGTACCCGGACAGGACCCTACGAGCAGTACTTC,CASSTRTGPYEQYF,TRBV19,TRBJ2-7,TRBD1,NA
TGTGCCAGCAGCAACGGGCACGAGCAGTACTTC,CASSNGHEQYF,TRBV3-1,TRBJ2-7,NA,many
TGCGCCAGCAGTAGGGCCTCGATAAATCAGCCCCAGCATTTT,CASSRASINQPQHF,TRBV10-2,TRBJ1-5,NA,medium-sized
TGTGCCATGAAGGAGAGGGTTAAGGACGAGCAGTACTTT,CAMKERVKDEQYF,TRBV6-1,TRBJ2-7,NA,NA
TGCAGCTGGATGGAATCCGGGAGCACTGAAGCTTTCTTT,CSWMESGSTEAFF,TRBV20-1,TRBJ1-1,NA,NA
TGTGCCAGCAGCTCCCTGAACGGGAGAGGAGCAGATACGCAGTATTTT,CASSSLNGRGADTQYF,TRBV7-2,TRBJ2-3,NA,few
TGTGCCAACAGCACTCCGGGACAGGGATATGGGGCCAACGTCCTGACTTTT,CANSTPGQGYGANVLTF,TRBV7-9,TRBJ2-6,TRBD1,NA
TGTGCCAGCAGCTTGAGAGAAAACATTCAGTACTTC,CASSLRENIQYF,TRBV11-3,TRBJ2-4,NA,many
TGTGCCAGCAGCTCAGATACAGGGCTGTCCTACGAGCAGTACTTC,CASSSDTGLSYEQYF,TRBV7-2,TRBJ2-7,NA,many
TGTGCCACCAGCACCCCATGGGACAGGGAAGAGACCCAGTACTTC,CATSTPWDREETQYF,TRBV15,TRBJ2-5,TRBD1,NA
TGTGCCAGCAGTTATTGGACAAGGGACACTGAAGCTTTCTTT,CASSYWTRDTEAFF,TRBV6-2/TRBV6-3,TRBJ1-1,NA,many
TGTGCCAGCAGCTTAGTTACGGGGCCCGGGGAGCAGTTCTTC,CASSLVTGPGEQFF,TRBV7-7,TRBJ2-1,NA,NA
TGTGCCAGCAGTACACCCGGGACTAGCTCAGGTTCTGAGCAGTTCTTC,CASSTPGTSSGSEQFF,TRBV6-2/TRBV6-3,TRBJ2-1,TRBD2,many
TGTGCCAGTAGTATACAGGGGGCGGCCTCCAATCAGCCCCAGCATTTT,CASSIQGAASNQPQHF,TRBV19,TRBJ1-5,TRBD1,many
TGCAGCGCCAAGGCCCAGTACTTC,CSAKAQYF,TRBV29-1,TRBJ2-5,NA,NA